Listed below are T cell receptor beta chains from one sample, sequenced in a study of T cells after yellow fever vaccination. Using its own MiXCR run on the 5' RACE reads, TCRdb lists one record per CDR3 protein. This table holds more than 120,000 distinct CDR3 sequences, about 8% found once. The material sequenced was CD4+ T cells sorted from PBMCs, taken 5 days after the yellow fever booster vaccination. The receptors stem from a young man who received the YFV17D yellow fever vaccine. Each CDR3 is given with its conserved first and last residue. The order of the fields is J gene, clone size, V gene, CDR3 protein. The size of a clone is reported for some rows only, either as once, few or many, or as a class for expanded clones.

>TRBJ2-7|many|TRBV5-4
CASSSPPSGSYEQYF
>TRBJ2-1|few|TRBV6-2/TRBV6-3
CASSYSKSSVKGNEQFF
>TRBJ2-1|NA|TRBV20-1
CSARLAGLYNEQFF
>TRBJ2-7|few|TRBV7-2
CASSLALVPNEQYF
>TRBJ2-1|many|TRBV20-1
CSAGTSSSYNEQFF
>TRBJ2-3|NA|TRBV11-2
CASSWRSTGTDTQYF
>TRBJ2-1|many|TRBV7-2
CASSWEAVSSEQFF
>TRBJ2-5|many|TRBV27
CASSFQGAQATQYF
>TRBJ1-2|NA|TRBV20-1
CCASDGGRAGAGGYTF
>TRBJ2-5|many|TRBV6-5
CASSSGPQYQETQYF
>TRBJ2-4|few|TRBV5-1
CASSSASGANIQYF
>TRBJ1-6|few|TRBV20-1
CSAPITGGSYNSPLHF
>TRBJ2-1|many|TRBV20-1
CSARGTLYNEQFF
>TRBJ2-7|many|TRBV20-1
CSARDTSGKSYEQYF
>TRBJ2-4|many|TRBV19
CASSLDGAPLMNIQYF
>TRBJ2-7|few|TRBV19
CASSIELALRSYEQYF
>TRBJ2-1|NA|TRBV20-1
CSARGGLAGQSTYNEQFF
>TRBJ2-4|many|TRBV4-2
CASSRTSGRENIQYF
>TRBJ2-6|many|TRBV7-9
CASSFPPAGANVLTF
>TRBJ2-7|many|TRBV20-1
CSVMRTGVNEQYF
>TRBJ1-1|NA|TRBV20-1
CSAWTAHGGAFF
>TRBJ2-3|many|TRBV6-2/TRBV6-3
CASSSPLGVRTDTDTQYF
>TRBJ2-3|few|TRBV7-2
CASSALAGVRTDTQYF
>TRBJ2-2|many|TRBV5-1
CASSPGTGGGELFF
>TRBJ2-1|many|TRBV4-2
CASSRLAGVNEQFF
>TRBJ1-1|many|TRBV7-9
CASSPRGEAFF
>TRBJ2-1|many|TRBV5-1
CASSLSTGFEQFF